The text below deals with one T cell receptor beta chain. The entry originates in a study of cytomegalovirus exposure and HLA in healthy donors. The PCR was carried out with 60 Vbeta primers and 13 Jbeta primers. Produced via immunoSEQ multiplex PCR; TCRdb's table is partial and in-frame only. Among about 160,000 clones, 82% were seen once, and the ten largest hold about 0.98%. V lost 3 bases and J lost 10; bases outside the gene matches: 16. The CDR3 is 16 residues long. Germline V gene sequence: CDR1 KGHSH, CDR2 LQKENI. What was sequenced was PBMCs. The chain carries TRBV18 and TRBJ1-2; 8 positions agree with TRBD1. The TCR originated in a girl aged 2-10 years in good health and CMV-seropositive. Here the CDR3 reads CASSPNSPRQGNYYTF. CDR3 in DNA: TGTGCCAGCTCACCGAATTCTCCGAGACAGGGGAATTACTACACCTTC.